Shown below are 27 T cell receptor beta chains from a single sample sequenced in a study of OX40 agonist ivuxolimab in advanced cancers. Produced via immunoSEQ multiplex PCR; TCRdb's table is partial and in-frame only. The sample consists of about 59,000 clones, around 87% of them appearing once. This material consisted of CD4+ or CD8+ T cells sorted from blood, taken in a trial of the OX40 agonist ivuxolimab. The source is an adult with an advanced solid tumor such as melanoma, head and neck, liver or kidney cancer.

The J gene is TRBJ1-5, the V gene TRBV10-3; D is unclear. From germline, CDR1 is ENHRY and CDR2 SYGVKD. The CDR3 is 15 amino acids. Trimming removed 4 bases at V and 3 bases at J, with 13 bases between. The CDR3 reads CAISGVGRNNQPQHF. Written as DNA, the CDR3 is TGTGCCATCAGTGGGGTCGGGAGAAACAATCAGCCCCAGCATTTT.

This sequence joins TRBV2 and TRBJ1-4, with 8 bases identical to TRBD1. This CDR3 comprises 14 residues. In germline, CDR1 is SNHLY, CDR2 FYNNEI. The V gene end was trimmed by 10 bases and the J gene end by 5 bases; junction bases not matched to a gene: 9. The CDR3 DNA sequence: TGTGCCACCCTACCGTGGACAGGGAATGAAAAACTGTTTTTT. It specifies CATLPWTGNEKLFF.

This clone has more than one count but fewer than ten. V gene TRBV30 combines with J gene TRBJ1-5; tentative D call: TRBD1 (5 bases). V lost 0 bases, J lost 5 bases, and 8 bases lay in between. CDR3 length equals 13 residues. The germline V gene has CDR1 GTSNPN and CDR2 SVGIG (reference sequence). CDR3 bases: TGTGCCTGGAGTGTACAGGAACATCAGCCCCAGCATTTT. It specifies CAWSVQEHQPQHF.

V usage is TRBV19 and J usage is TRBJ2-3; 9 nucleotides line up with TRBD1. CDR3 length: 15 residues. V was clipped by 4 bases and J by 3 bases; unmatched bases: 5. Germline V gives CDR1 LNHDA, CDR2 SQIVND (reference sequence). The CDR3 coding sequence is TGTGCCAGTAGTACGACAGGGGGGTGGACAGATACGCAGTATTTT. It translates to CASSTTGGWTDTQYF.

V usage is TRBV7-9 and J usage is TRBJ2-6; D not certain. Looked up from germline, CDR1 is SEHNR and CDR2 is FQNEAQ (reference sequence). V gave up 6 bases and J gave up 0 bases, with 15 bases separating them. The CDR3 has 17 amino acids. CDR3 amino acids: CASRPPFRNSGANVLTF. In DNA form, the CDR3 reads TGTGCCAGCAGACCCCCGTTCCGAAACTCTGGGGCCAACGTCCTGACTTTC.

This chain uses TRBV7-9 with TRBJ2-2, with TRBD1 as a possible D gene (7 bases). This CDR3 has 16 amino acids. The V end lost 1 base, the J end lost 5 bases, and 14 bases lay between the germline ends. Germline V gives CDR1 SEHNR, CDR2 FQNEAQ (reference sequence). The CDR3 here is CASSLGRDSITGELFF. CDR3 nucleotides: TGTGCCAGCAGCTTAGGGCGGGACAGTATTACCGGGGAGCTGTTTTTT. The whole variable domain, remainder taken from reference TRBV7-9 and TRBJ2-2, is DTGVSQNPRHKITKRGQNVTFRCDPISEHNRLYWYRQTLGQGPEFLTYFQNEAQLEKSRLLSDRFSAERPKGSFSTLEIQRTEQGDSAMYLCASSLGRDSITGELFFGEGSRLTVL.

This chain connects TRBV6-1 to TRBJ2-7; tentative D call: TRBD1 (6 bases). CDR1 is MNHNS, CDR2 SASEGT, per germline. The germline V and J ends were trimmed by 7 bases and 3 bases, with 13 bases remaining between them. The CDR3 loop spans 13 amino acids. Here the CDR3 DNA reads TGTGCCAGCAACAGGGATAAATTCTACGAGCAGTACTTC. Residues: CASNRDKFYEQYF.

The chain links TRBV7-7 to TRBJ2-2, with 9 bases identical to TRBD1. This CDR3 has 16 amino acids. The trim removed 5 bases at V and 6 bases at J, leaving 10 bases unmatched. CDR1 and CDR2 from the germline V gene are SSHAT and FNYEAQ (reference sequence). The CDR3 DNA is TGTGCCAGCAGCCCAGGGACAGGGTCGGCGTCCGGGGAGCTGTTTTTT. Its translation is CASSPGTGSASGELFF.

With regard to this clone: This sample includes further DNA sequences coding for the same CDR3. The chain recombines TRBV18 with TRBJ2-7; 7 bases fit TRBD2. The trim removed 2 bases at V and 0 bases at J, leaving 1 base unmatched. Germline-derived CDR1 and CDR2 are KGHSH and LQKENI. The CDR3 totals 14 residues. CDR3 sequence reads: CASSPGLVSYEQYF. CDR3 in DNA: TGTGCCAGCTCACCAGGACTAGTCTCCTACGAGCAGTACTTC.

The chain employs TRBV7-9 and TRBJ1-2; TRBD1 might be the D (5 bases). Germline assignment: CDR1 SEHNR and CDR2 FQNEAQ (reference sequence). The CDR3 covers 13 residues. Trimming removed 5 bases at V and 2 bases at J, with 9 bases between. CDR3 amino acids: CASSPGPNYGYTF. CDR3 sequence (DNA): TGTGCCAGCAGCCCAGGGCCCAACTATGGCTACACCTTC.

This chain uses TRBV4-2 with TRBJ2-7; 10 nucleotides match TRBD1. The CDR3 is 15 amino acids. Germline loops: CDR1 LGHNA, CDR2 YNFKEQ. The V and J ends lost 3 bases and 2 bases, in that order; junction bases with no gene match: 4. CDR3 nucleotides: TGTGCCAGCAGCCAGGACAGGGGGGTTCCCTACGAGCAGTACTTC. As protein: CASSQDRGVPYEQYF.

J is TRBJ2-7 and V is TRBV5-1, with 10 bases that match TRBD2. J was trimmed by 2 bases and V by 5 bases; bases with no gene match: 10. The CDR3 covers 16 residues. Germline V gives CDR1 SGHRS, CDR2 YFSETQ. CDR3 bases: TGCGCCAGCAGGTCTATACTAGCGGGACACACCTACGAGCAGTACTTC. This translates into CASRSILAGHTYEQYF.

The gene calls are TRBV5-1 and TRBJ1-1; D is uncertain. The CDR3 has 15 residues. The V gene's germline CDR1 is SGHRS and CDR2 YFSETQ. With 0 bases removed from V and 6 bases from J, the gap between germline ends came to 15 bases. DNA for the CDR3: TGCGCCAGCAGCTTGGGCGGCTCTATGCATGCTGAAGCTTTCTTT. Protein sequence: CASSLGGSMHAEAFF.

This clone is a singleton in its sample. Here the CDR3 reads CASRGLLTGELFF. Here the CDR3 DNA reads TGTGCCAGTCGTGGCCTACTTACCGGGGAGCTGTTTTTT. This chain links TRBV27 with TRBJ2-2; D remains ambiguous. The CDR3 has 13 amino acids. V was pared by 9 bases and J by 5 bases, with 13 bases between. From germline, CDR1 is MNHEY and CDR2 SMNVEV (reference sequence).

The chain uses TRBV28 and TRBJ2-1, with unresolved D. V lost 5 bases to trimming and J lost 3 bases, with 11 bases between them. Germline-derived CDR1 and CDR2 are MDHEN and SYDVKM. CDR3 size: 14 residues. DNA for the CDR3: TGTGCCAGCAGTCCCTCGACTTTCTACAATGAGCAGTTCTTC. Translating gives CASSPSTFYNEQFF.

V usage is TRBV5-1 and J usage is TRBJ2-5, with a tentative D call TRBD1 (5 bases). The J call may be mistaken, given a closer DNA end match to TRBJ2-7. From germline, CDR1 is SGHRS and CDR2 YFSETQ. This CDR3 region has 15 residues. The CDR3 protein is CASSPRGGPTYEQYF. CDR3 coding DNA: TGCGCCAGCAGCCCTAGGGGCGGTCCGACCTACGAGCAGTACTTC.

This chain links TRBV10-2 with TRBJ2-2, with no clear D. Between the trimmed V and J ends, which lost 7 bases and 1 base, there was a span of 19 bases. Germline CDR1 and CDR2: WSHSY and SAAADI. This CDR3 contains 17 residues. CDR3 in amino acids: CASTRGRPSWNTGELFF. The CDR3 DNA sequence: TGCGCCAGCACCCGTGGCAGGCCCTCGTGGAACACCGGGGAGCTGTTTTTT.

The rearrangement links TRBV7-9 to TRBJ2-7, with 9 nucleotides matching TRBD1. The V gene's germline CDR1 is SEHNR and CDR2 FQNEAQ (reference sequence). CDR3 size: 13 residues. Trimming removed 8 bases from V and 3 bases from J; junction bases left unmatched: 5. The DNA of the CDR3 is TGTGCCAGCGGGACAGGGCCTATCTACGAGCAGTACTTC. Protein sequence: CASGTGPIYEQYF.

The chain uses TRBV10-3 and TRBJ1-1; D is ambiguous. CDR3 length: 12 amino acids. The germline CDR1 and CDR2 sequences are ENHRY and SYGVKD. V shed 3 bases and J shed 4 bases, with 6 bases lying between them. The CDR3 here is CAISEIGTEAFF. In nucleotides, the CDR3 is TGTGCCATCAGTGAAATCGGCACTGAAGCTTTCTTT.

V gene TRBV2 combines with J gene TRBJ1-1; 7 nucleotides match TRBD1. CDR1 and CDR2 from the germline V gene are SNHLY and FYNNEI. The CDR3 has 14 residues. The ends lost 7 bases at V and 2 bases at J; junction bases unmatched: 7. The CDR3 spells CASKVQGGNTEAFF. Here the CDR3 DNA reads TGTGCCAGCAAAGTTCAGGGGGGAAACACTGAAGCTTTCTTT.

This clone was observed a few times. This chain joins TRBV28 and TRBJ2-1; D tentatively reads TRBD1 or TRBD2 (6 bases each). The V end lost 4 bases, the J end lost 7 bases, and 14 bases lay between the germline ends. This CDR3 is 14 amino acids long. Per the germline V gene, CDR1 is MDHEN and CDR2 is SYDVKM. CDR3 coding DNA: TGTGCCAGCAGTTCCTCCGGGGGCGGGAATGAGCAGTTCTTC. Translated: CASSSSGGGNEQFF.

The chain combines TRBV13 with TRBJ1-1; D may be TRBD1 (6 bases). With 5 bases removed from V and 2 bases from J, the gap between germline ends came to 18 bases. The germline V gene has CDR1 PRHDT and CDR2 FYEKMQ (reference sequence). The CDR3 contains 16 residues. CDR3 region: CASSPRDTELNTEAFF. DNA for the CDR3: TGTGCCAGCAGCCCACGGGACACGGAGTTAAACACTGAAGCTTTCTTT. Drawing the rest from reference TRBV13 and TRBJ1-1, the complete variable domain is AAGVIQSPRHLIKEKRETATLKCYPIPRHDTVYWYQQGPGQDPQFLISFYEKMQSDKGSIPDRFSAQQFSDYHSELNMSSLELGDSALYFCASSPRDTELNTEAFFGQGTRLTVV.

This clone was detected once. The rearrangement links TRBV7-2 to TRBJ2-1; TRBD2 aligns across 11 bases. There are 18 residues in the CDR3. J was trimmed by 3 bases and V by 1 base; bases with no gene match: 8. The germline V gene encodes CDR1 SGHTA and CDR2 FQGNSA. CDR3 in DNA: TGTGCCAGCAGCTTAGATTCCCTAGCGGGGGGCCTCTACAATGAGCAGTTCTTC. It translates to CASSLDSLAGGLYNEQFF.

CDR3 coding DNA: TGTGCCAGCAGCTTTGGTCGGGAGGTGGGCGGGAAGGACAGGGAGCAGTTCTTC. Protein product: CASSFGREVGGKDREQFF. The chain employs TRBV7-9 and TRBJ2-1, with D perhaps given as TRBD1 or TRBD2 (7 bases each). The CDR3 has 18 amino acids. Germline CDR1 and CDR2: SEHNR and FQNEAQ (reference sequence). V was shortened by 3 bases and J by 10 bases, with 28 bases between the two germline ends.

The chain joins TRBV5-4 to TRBJ1-3; 10 nucleotides match TRBD1. J lost 0 bases, V lost 4 bases, and 4 bases had no gene match. The CDR3 is made up of 16 amino acids. The germline V gene encodes CDR1 SGHNT and CDR2 YYREEE (reference sequence). The CDR3 sequence is CASSRTGGTSGNTIYF. The DNA for the CDR3 is TGTGCCAGCAGCCGGACAGGGGGGACCTCTGGAAACACCATATATTTT.

J is TRBJ1-1 and V is TRBV10-1, with 11 bases fitting TRBD1. CDR1 WNHNN and CDR2 SYGVQD come from the germline V gene (reference sequence). With 10 bases clipped from V and 2 bases from J, the junction kept 12 bases outside the gene matches. This CDR3 has 16 amino acids. CDR3 coding DNA: TGCGCCATCCCAAAGGGCGGGACAGGGGGAAACACTGAAGCTTTCTTT. Residues: CAIPKGGTGGNTEAFF.

This chain links TRBV4-1 with TRBJ2-2; the match to TRBD1 covers 8 bases. In germline, CDR1 is MGHRA, CDR2 YSYEKL. After removal of 2 bases from V and 2 bases from J, the junction contained 4 bases not matched to a gene. This CDR3 is built from 16 residues. The CDR3 DNA follows: TGCGCCAGCAGCCAACTTGACAGGGGCAACACCGGGGAGCTGTTTTTT. It encodes CASSQLDRGNTGELFF.